Below are 23 T cell receptor beta chains sequenced from a single sample in a study of T-cell reconstitution after alpha-beta-depleted transplantation in children. Using unique molecular identifiers, the investigators prepared the TCRbeta library. Each CDR3 protein is one row after TCRdb ran MiXCR on the PCR reads. The sample holds some 200,000 distinct CDR3 sequences, around 8.4% seen once. The input for sequencing was PBMCs, mostly from graft donor cells, taken 360 days after TCRalphabeta/CD19-depleted stem cell transplant. These receptors were obtained from a male patient between 2 and 15 years old who had a stem cell transplant for acute myeloid leukemia, so the T cells may come from the graft donor.

To note about this clonotype: Relative to the germline gene, one junction end is altered; a read error may explain this. V usage is TRBV4-1 and J usage is TRBJ2-5, with 8 nucleotides matching TRBD1. This CDR3 has 14 amino acids. In germline, CDR1 is MGHRA, CDR2 YSYEKL. The chain's CDR3 is CASSQVVLGGDRHF. The CDR3 DNA follows: TGCGCCAGCAGCCAAGTCGTGTTAGGAGGGGACAGGCACTTC.

This clonotype occurred a few times. The genes are TRBV20-1 and TRBJ1-1; 9 bases line up with TRBD1. Germline loops: CDR1 DFQATT, CDR2 SNEGSKA (reference sequence). The length of the CDR3 is 13 residues. V was pared by 6 bases and J by 3 bases, with 5 bases of the junction left unmatched. For the CDR3, the DNA is TGCAGTGCCGCGACAGGGGGATACACTGAAGCTTTCTTT. It translates to CSAATGGYTEAFF.

The gene calls are TRBV4-1 and TRBJ2-7; a possible D gene is TRBD1 (6 bases). This CDR3 has 17 amino acids. V lost 0 bases, J lost 3 bases, and 18 bases lay in between. Germline-derived CDR1 and CDR2 are MGHRA and YSYEKL. The CDR3 DNA sequence: TGCGCCAGCAGCCAAGAAGGAGGACAGCGAATATTCTACGAGCAGTACTTC. Translated, it gives CASSQEGGQRIFYEQYF.

This clonotype was counted between two and nine times. The chain links TRBV25-1 to TRBJ2-5, with D uncertain. V dropped 5 bases and J dropped 1 base, with 14 bases sitting between them. This CDR3 contains 15 residues. Germline V gene lookup returns CDR1 MGHDK and CDR2 SYGVNS. The CDR3 is CASSPLDPLQETQYF. As DNA, the CDR3 is TGTGCCAGCAGTCCCCTGGACCCACTCCAAGAGACCCAGTACTTC.

This clonotype was counted at least ten times. This rearrangement joins TRBV7-2 to TRBJ2-7, with 9 bases that match TRBD2. The CDR3 runs to 17 residues. Per germline, CDR1 SGHTA and CDR2 FQGNSA. The V segment lost 0 bases and the J segment 0 bases; nucleotides outside the gene matches: 6. The CDR3 sequence: CASSLAVAGALSYEQYF. CDR3 coding DNA: TGTGCCAGCAGCTTAGCTGTAGCGGGGGCCCTCTCCTACGAGCAGTACTTC.

This clonotype has a count of ten or more. J is TRBJ1-1 and V is TRBV7-9, with D uncertain. V was trimmed by 1 base and J by 5 bases, leaving 14 bases between them. Germline V gene lookup returns CDR1 SEHNR and CDR2 FQNEAQ (reference sequence). The CDR3 is 15 residues long. The CDR3 coding sequence is TGTGCCAGCAGCTTAGAGGACGCTACTCTAACTGAAGCTTTCTTT. It codes for CASSLEDATLTEAFF.

This clonotype was seen at least ten times. CDR3 nucleotide sequence: TGTGCCAGCTCACTCACCGACAGCTTAGAGACCCAGTACTTC. Its translation: CASSLTDSLETQYF. The V gene is TRBV18, the J gene TRBJ2-5; possible D gene TRBD1, 5 bases. This CDR3 is 14 amino acids long. The germline gives CDR1 KGHSH, CDR2 LQKENI. Trimming took 4 bases from V and 4 from J, leaving 13 bases between them.

This clonotype was observed a handful of times. This chain joins TRBV15 and TRBJ2-4; 7 bases fit TRBD2. J lost 3 bases, V lost 9 bases, and 8 bases had no gene match. Germline loops: CDR1 LNHNV, CDR2 YYDKDF (reference sequence). The CDR3 loop spans 14 amino acids. Written as DNA, the CDR3 is TGTGCCACTACCGGCAGGGAGGGCAAAAACATTCAGTACTTC. Translated, it gives CATTGREGKNIQYF. The whole variable domain, remainder taken from reference TRBV15 and TRBJ2-4, is DAMVIQNPRYQVTQFGKPVTLSCSQTLNHNVMYWYQQKSSQAPKLLFHYYDKDFNNEADTPDNFQSRRPNTSFCFLDIRSPGLGDTAMYLCATTGREGKNIQYFGAGTRLSVL.

The table lists this clonotype with many counts. V and J are TRBV5-1 and TRBJ2-3; 11 positions agree with TRBD2. The CDR3 runs 14 residues. Germline V gene sequence: CDR1 SGHRS, CDR2 YFSETQ. After removal of 6 bases from V and 4 bases from J, the junction contained 4 bases not matched to a gene. CDR3 sequence: CASTTSGTSDTQYF. The CDR3 DNA is TGCGCCAGCACGACTAGCGGGACCTCAGATACGCAGTATTTT.

This clonotype was recorded a few times. This chain connects TRBV7-2 to TRBJ2-7; TRBD2 matches 9 bases. With V trimmed by 3 bases and J by 7 bases, 13 bases remained unmatched. This CDR3 contains 16 residues. Looked up from germline, CDR1 is SGHTA and CDR2 is FQGNSA. CDR3 nucleotide sequence: TGTGCCAGCAGCTTGATTGTGGCGGGAGGGCCCTGGGAGCAGTACTTC. Its translation: CASSLIVAGGPWEQYF.

This clonotype showed up many times. The rearrangement joins TRBV4-3 to TRBJ2-7; 9 bases fit TRBD2. CDR1 and CDR2 (germline): LGHNA, YSLEER. The CDR3 consists of 15 residues. V lost 1 base to trimming and J lost 2 bases; unmatched junction nucleotides: 3. As DNA, the CDR3 is TGCGCCAGCAGCCAAGGGACTAGCGTTCCCTACGAGCAGTACTTC. It yields the protein CASSQGTSVPYEQYF.

This clonotype was seen only a few times. CDR3 protein: CASSPRAGGPYNEQFF. CDR3 coding DNA: TGCGCCAGCAGTCCACGAGCGGGAGGGCCATACAATGAGCAGTTCTTC. The rearrangement joins TRBV4-3 to TRBJ2-1; 10 bases are shared with TRBD2. This CDR3 has 16 amino acids. Trimming took 6 bases from V and 4 from J; bases not matched to a gene: 9. Per the germline V gene, CDR1 is LGHNA and CDR2 is YSLEER.

This clonotype has only a few counts. The gene calls are TRBV27 and TRBJ2-3; either TRBD1 or TRBD2 may fit D (6 bases each). V was trimmed by 2 bases and J by 4 bases, leaving 10 bases between them. The CDR3 sequence is 14 residues long. Germline CDR1 reads MNHEY; CDR2 reads SMNVEV (reference sequence). The CDR3 loop reads CASSLRGEADTQYF. DNA for the CDR3: TGTGCCAGCAGTTTAAGGGGGGAGGCAGATACGCAGTATTTT.

At least ten counts were recorded for this clonotype. The V gene is TRBV12-3 or TRBV12-4, the J gene TRBJ2-7, with D uncertain. The V end was cut by 1 base, the J end by 6 bases, with 13 bases between. This CDR3 is 14 amino acids long. Here the CDR3 DNA reads TGTGCCAGCAGTTTAGGTCAGGACCTCGGCGAGCAGTACTTC. Translation: CASSLGQDLGEQYF.

This clonotype was counted ten times or more. V is TRBV29-1 and J is TRBJ2-1; the D is unclear. V lost 3 bases and J 1 base, leaving 10 bases between the germline ends. Germline-derived CDR1 and CDR2 are SQVTM and ANQGSEA. The CDR3 totals 14 residues. The CDR3 nucleotides read TGCAGCGTTGATGTGGGATTTTCCTACAATGAGCAGTTCTTC. This encodes CSVDVGFSYNEQFF.

This clonotype was recorded many times. V gene TRBV12-3 or TRBV12-4 combines with J gene TRBJ2-7, with a tentative D call TRBD1 (5 bases). CDR3 length equals 15 residues. V was pared by 1 base and J by 6 bases, with 16 bases between. The CDR3 nucleotides are TGTGCCAGCAGTTTAGACGGCAGGGCAAAAGGCGAGCAGTACTTC. Encoded protein: CASSLDGRAKGEQYF.

This clonotype was counted many times. The chain carries TRBV7-2 and TRBJ2-7; a possible D gene is TRBD2 (6 bases). Germline assignment: CDR1 SGHTA and CDR2 FQGNSA. With 5 bases removed from V and 0 bases from J, the gap between germline ends came to 14 bases. The CDR3 contains 15 residues. CDR3 coding DNA: TGTGCCAGCAGCAGAACACGGGGACTCTCCTACGAGCAGTACTTC. It is translated as CASSRTRGLSYEQYF.

There are a few counts of this clonotype. The chain employs TRBV5-1 and TRBJ2-7; D is ambiguous. This CDR3 has 13 amino acids. With 4 bases removed from V and 2 bases from J, the gap between germline ends came to 10 bases. The germline V gene has CDR1 SGHRS and CDR2 YFSETQ. DNA for the CDR3: TGCGCCAGCAGCCCAACCTGGACCTACGAGCAGTACTTC. It is translated as CASSPTWTYEQYF.

This clonotype occurred many times. This sequence joins TRBV12-3 or TRBV12-4 and TRBJ1-3, with D unresolved. Trimming pared 3 bases from V and 1 base from J, leaving 1 base between. The CDR3 is 12 residues long. CDR3 DNA sequence: TGTGCCAGCAGTTTTTCTGGAAACACCATATATTTT. It codes for CASSFSGNTIYF.

This clonotype was recorded at least ten times. The chain joins TRBV28 to TRBJ2-1; 9 bases are a match to TRBD1. V lost 5 bases and J lost 11; bases outside the gene matches: 16. This CDR3 is built from 16 residues. The germline V gene has CDR1 MDHEN and CDR2 SYDVKM. CDR3 protein: CASSPPGTGTYSKQFF. The CDR3 DNA follows: TGTGCCAGCAGTCCCCCGGGGACAGGGACGTATTCCAAGCAGTTCTTC.

This clonotype was seen a handful of times. J is TRBJ1-1 and V is TRBV3-1; 7 nucleotides agree with TRBD1. V shed 5 bases and J 1 base; nucleotides not matched to a gene: 4. The CDR3 contains 14 residues. Germline CDR1 is LGHDT and CDR2 is YNNKEL (reference sequence). The CDR3 DNA is TGTGCCAGCAGCAGGGGACAGACGAACACTGAAGCTTTCTTT. Protein product: CASSRGQTNTEAFF.

This clonotype came up a few times. The V and J genes are TRBV5-1 and TRBJ2-5; D is undetermined. CDR1 SGHRS and CDR2 YFSETQ come from the germline V gene. The V end lost 5 bases, the J end lost 0 bases, and 8 bases lay between the germline ends. The CDR3 length is 13 residues. CDR3 DNA: TGCGCCAGCAGACCTAGGTACCAAGAGACCCAGTACTTC. Translation: CASRPRYQETQYF. Variable domain in full (rest from reference TRBV5-1 and TRBJ2-5): KAGVTQTPRYLIKTRGQQVTLSCSPISGHRSVSWYQQTPGQGLQFLFEYFSETQRNKGNFPGRFSGRQFSNSRSEMNVSTLELGDSALYLCASRPRYQETQYFGPGTRLLVL.

The sample holds many counts of this clonotype. The CDR3 DNA follows: TGTGCCAGCAGCCTGACTAGTCCCGCGTCCACCGGGGAGCTGTTTTTT. Protein sequence: CASSLTSPASTGELFF. The chain employs TRBV12-3 or TRBV12-4 and TRBJ2-2; D might be TRBD2 (6 bases). This CDR3 has 16 residues. Deletions cut 6 bases from V and 4 bases from J, with 18 bases between.